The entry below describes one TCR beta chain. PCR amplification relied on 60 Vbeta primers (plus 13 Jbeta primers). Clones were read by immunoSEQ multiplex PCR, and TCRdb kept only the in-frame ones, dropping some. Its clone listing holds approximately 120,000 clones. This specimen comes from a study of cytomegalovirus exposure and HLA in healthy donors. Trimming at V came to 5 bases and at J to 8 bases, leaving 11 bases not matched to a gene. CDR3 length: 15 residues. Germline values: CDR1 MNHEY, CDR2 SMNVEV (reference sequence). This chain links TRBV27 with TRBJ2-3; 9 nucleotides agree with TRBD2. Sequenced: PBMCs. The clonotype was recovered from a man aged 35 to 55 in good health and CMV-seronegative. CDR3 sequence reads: CASSMMTSGRGTQYF. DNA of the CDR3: TGTGCCAGCAGTATGATGACTAGCGGTCGGGGTACGCAGTATTTT.